Shown below are 25 T cell receptor beta chains from a single sample sequenced in a study of blood T cell repertoires in COVID-19 (dated by TCRdb to the early 2020s). Library method: the immunoSEQ multiplex PCR assay. Held by TCRdb, this immuneACCESS table contains in-frame sequences only and omits some clones. Under half of the omission traces to an unresolved V gene where checked; the cause of the rest is unknown. In this sample the table shows roughly 52,000 clones, 75% to 85% of which occur a single time. About an eighth of the sample is in the top ten clones. What was sequenced was peripheral blood. These receptors came from a human donor in a cohort sampled during active COVID-19.

The chain recombines TRBV6-1 with TRBJ2-2; 9 bases are a match to TRBD1. The CDR3 has 14 amino acids. The J segment lost 7 bases and the V segment lost 6 bases, leaving 6 bases of the junction unmatched. The germline CDR1 and CDR2 sequences are MNHNS and SASEGT. CDR3 sequence reads: CASSSQGAGGELFF. The DNA of the CDR3 is TGTGCCAGCAGCTCACAGGGGGCCGGCGGGGAGCTGTTTTTT.

The CDR3 region is CTSSQERSPQGNSPLHF. The CDR3 nucleotides are TGCACCAGCAGCCAAGAAAGGTCACCCCAGGGTAATTCACCCCTCCACTTT. The chain has TRBV1 and TRBJ1-6; TRBD1, as called in the table, went unchecked against the DNA. TRBV1 is designated a pseudogene. The CDR3 totals 17 residues.

This clone showed up just a few times. The chain links TRBV7-9 to TRBJ1-2; TRBD1 matches 7 bases. V trimming: 5 bases; J trimming: 3 bases; junction bases outside the gene matches: 3. The CDR3 totals 13 residues. CDR1 SEHNR and CDR2 FQNEAQ come from the germline V gene (reference sequence). CDR3 in amino acids: CASSLGTDYGYTF. CDR3 DNA sequence: TGTGCCAGCAGCCTCGGGACAGACTATGGCTACACCTTC. The variable domain in full, with the rest retrieved from reference TRBV7-9 and TRBJ1-2, is DTGVSQNPRHKITKRGQNVTFRCDPISEHNRLYWYRQTLGQGPEFLTYFQNEAQLEKSRLLSDRFSAERPKGSFSTLEIQRTEQGDSAMYLCASSLGTDYGYTFGSGTRLTVV.

The rearrangement uses TRBV28 and TRBJ2-4, with D possibly TRBD1 on 6 matching bases. The V end lost 3 bases, the J end lost 13 bases, and 16 bases lay between the germline ends. Germline loops: CDR1 MDHEN, CDR2 SYDVKM. The CDR3 spans 13 residues. CDR3 sequence reads: CASSLGTPKSQYF. CDR3 DNA sequence: TGTGCCAGCAGTTTGGGGACACCCAAATCCCAGTACTTC. The full variable domain, with the rest looked up from reference TRBV28 and TRBJ2-4, is DVKVTQSSRYLVKRTGEKVFLECVQDMDHENMFWYRQDPGLGLRLIYFSYDVKMKEKGDIPEGYSVSREKKERFSLILESASTNQTSMYLCASSLGTPKSQYFGAGTRLSVL.

V gene TRBV9 combines with J gene TRBJ2-3; D not resolved. Germline lookup yields CDR1 SGDLS and CDR2 YYNGEE. V was clipped by 5 bases and J by 4 bases, with 8 bases between them. The CDR3 consists of 12 residues. This chain's CDR3 is CASSQLADTQYF. Written as DNA, the CDR3 is TGTGCCAGCAGTCAACTGGCAGATACGCAGTATTTT.

CDR3 sequence: CASGLLAGGTDTQYF. Written as DNA, the CDR3 is TGCGCCAGCGGCCTACTAGCGGGAGGGACAGATACGCAGTATTTT. J is TRBJ2-3 and V is TRBV4-3; 13 nucleotides align to TRBD2. This CDR3 comprises 15 residues. The trim removed 8 bases at V and 3 bases at J, leaving 5 bases unmatched. Germline-derived CDR1 and CDR2 are LGHNA and YSLEER.

The gene calls are TRBV9 and TRBJ2-2; 8 nucleotides match TRBD1. Trimming at V came to 2 bases and at J to 4 bases, leaving 7 bases not matched to a gene. The CDR3 extends over 16 amino acids. Per germline, CDR1 SGDLS and CDR2 YYNGEE. CDR3 in DNA: TGTGCCAGCAGCGTCGGGGGACAGGCGGGCACCGGGGAGCTGTTTTTT. Translating gives CASSVGGQAGTGELFF.

This sequence joins TRBV28 and TRBJ2-2; 11 bases map to TRBD1. Germline V lookup: CDR1 MDHEN, CDR2 SYDVKM. V lost 4 bases and J lost 7; bases outside the gene matches: 5. This CDR3 comprises 15 residues. CDR3 sequence reads: CASSYGQGAGGELFF. CDR3 DNA sequence: TGTGCCAGCAGTTACGGACAGGGGGCAGGCGGGGAGCTGTTTTTT. The full variable domain, rest sourced from reference TRBV28 and TRBJ2-2, is DVKVTQSSRYLVKRTGEKVFLECVQDMDHENMFWYRQDPGLGLRLIYFSYDVKMKEKGDIPEGYSVSREKKERFSLILESASTNQTSMYLCASSYGQGAGGELFFGEGSRLTVL.

V usage is TRBV30 and J usage is TRBJ2-5, with D maybe TRBD1 (7 bases). Trimming pared 2 bases from V and 5 bases from J, leaving 12 bases between. CDR3 size: 13 residues. Germline CDR1 and CDR2: GTSNPN and SVGIG (reference sequence). The CDR3 here is CAWSLTGRETQYF. The CDR3, as DNA: TGTGCCTGGAGTCTGACAGGGAGGGAGACCCAGTACTTC.

The V call is TRBV9, the J call TRBJ2-1, with 11 bases identical to TRBD2. V was clipped by 3 bases and J by 2 bases; unmatched bases: 1. The CDR3 runs to 15 residues. Germline lookup yields CDR1 SGDLS and CDR2 YYNGEE. This chain's CDR3 is CASSATSGTYNEQFF. The CDR3 nucleotides read TGTGCCAGCAGCGCGACTAGCGGGACCTACAATGAGCAGTTCTTC.

The V and J genes are TRBV7-6 and TRBJ2-1, with D tentatively TRBD1 (6 bases). In germline, CDR1 is SGHVS, CDR2 FNYEAQ. The CDR3 contains 16 residues. The V end lost 2 bases, the J end lost 9 bases, and 20 bases lay between the germline ends. The CDR3 loop reads CASSLISGQGWGEQFF. CDR3 in DNA: TGTGCCAGCAGCTTAATAAGTGGGCAGGGGTGGGGTGAGCAGTTCTTC.

This clone was detected once. The V gene is TRBV11-2, the J gene TRBJ2-3; TRBD2 is a possible D gene (5 bases). V shed 1 base and J shed 2 bases, with 13 bases lying between them. The CDR3 extends over 16 amino acids. Germline V gives CDR1 SGHAT, CDR2 FQNNGV. The CDR3 spells CASSLGGLGFTDTQYF. CDR3 sequence (DNA): TGTGCCAGCAGCTTAGGAGGGCTGGGATTCACAGATACGCAGTATTTT. Based on the CDR3 plus reference TRBV11-2 and TRBJ2-3, the full variable domain is EAGVAQSPRYKIIEKRQSVAFWCNPISGHATLYWYQQILGQGPKLLIQFQNNGVVDDSQLPKDRFSAERLKGVDSTLKIQPAKLEDSAVYLCASSLGGLGFTDTQYFGPGTRLTVL.

This chain uses TRBV6-4 with TRBJ1-3; 9 bases are a match to TRBD1. J gave up 4 bases and V 5 bases, and 6 bases lay outside the gene matches. The CDR3 spans 15 residues. CDR1 is MRHNA and CDR2 is SNTAGT in the germline V gene. This chain's CDR3 is CASSLPGQGGNTIYF. CDR3 nucleotides: TGTGCCAGCAGTCTTCCTGGACAGGGGGGAAACACCATATATTTT.

With regard to this clone: Mismatch with germline at one junction end may stem from a read error. The CDR3 region is CASGAWTGQVFF. CDR3 coding DNA: TGTGCTAGTGGGGCCTGGACAGGTCAGGTATTTTTT. This chain uses TRBV12-5 with TRBJ1-1; 7 bases line up with TRBD1. Germline V gene data show CDR1 as LGHNT and CDR2 as FRNRAP. The CDR3 length is 12 residues.

The genes are TRBV7-9 and TRBJ2-5, with 8 bases identical to TRBD1. The trim removed 5 bases at V and 2 bases at J, leaving 7 bases unmatched. Germline-derived CDR1 and CDR2 are SEHNR and FQNEAQ (reference sequence). There are 15 residues in the CDR3. The CDR3: CASSGRRDRQETQYF. The CDR3 bases are TGTGCCAGCAGCGGACGCCGGGACAGGCAAGAGACCCAGTACTTC.

The chain couples TRBV28 to TRBJ2-7, with 8 bases aligning to TRBD2. The CDR3 has 14 residues. The junction had 2 bases not matched to a gene; V was cut back by 1 base and J by 3 bases. Germline V gene lookup returns CDR1 MDHEN and CDR2 SYDVKM. CDR3 sequence reads: CASSLSGGDYEQYF. The CDR3 coding sequence is TGTGCCAGCAGTTTATCGGGAGGGGACTACGAGCAGTACTTC.

This clone turned up a few times. The J gene is TRBJ1-2, the V gene TRBV6-5, with D unresolved. Germline V gene lookup returns CDR1 MNHEY and CDR2 SVGAGI. With 10 bases removed from V and 0 bases from J, the gap between germline ends came to 9 bases. CDR3 length equals 12 residues. The CDR3: CATAKANYGYTF. The CDR3 coding sequence is TGTGCCACCGCGAAAGCTAACTATGGCTACACCTTC.

V and J are TRBV30 and TRBJ1-2, with D tentatively TRBD1 (5 bases). Germline loops: CDR1 GTSNPN, CDR2 SVGIG (reference sequence). Between the trimmed V and J ends, which lost 4 bases and 4 bases, there was a span of 19 bases. This CDR3 has 15 residues. CDR3 DNA sequence: TGTGCCTGGACCAGGGAGGAGAGGGCGGGCTATGGCTACACCTTC. Its translation: CAWTREERAGYGYTF. Looking up the rest from reference TRBV30 and TRBJ1-2 gives the full variable domain: SQTIHQWPATLVQPVGSPLSLECTVEGTSNPNLYWYRQAAGRGLQLLFYSVGIGQISSEVPQNLSASRPQDRQFILSSKKLLLSDSGFYLCAWTREERAGYGYTFGSGTRLTVV.

The chain links TRBV3-1 (or the pseudogene TRBV3-2) to TRBJ2-7, with 8 bases identical to TRBD2. The CDR3 is made up of 14 amino acids. Trimming cost V 1 base and J 3 bases; bases outside gene matches: 2. Germline V gene sequence: CDR1 LGHDT, CDR2 YNNKEL (reference sequence). The CDR3 DNA reads TGTGCCAGCAGCCAAGTAGCGGGAAACTACGAGCAGTACTTC. Protein: CASSQVAGNYEQYF.

This sequence joins TRBV19 and TRBJ1-5; TRBD1 matches 7 bases. Per germline, CDR1 LNHDA and CDR2 SQIVND (reference sequence). The length of the CDR3 is 16 residues. Trimming cost V 5 bases and J 0 bases; bases outside gene matches: 7. The CDR3 loop is CASSGTASYSNQPQHF. The DNA for the CDR3 is TGTGCCAGTAGTGGGACAGCCAGTTATAGCAATCAGCCCCAGCATTTT.

The rearrangement links TRBV10-3 to TRBJ1-1; 8 nucleotides match TRBD1. From germline, CDR1 is ENHRY and CDR2 SYGVKD. The CDR3 contains 15 residues. J was trimmed by 7 bases and V by 0 bases; bases with no gene match: 7. The CDR3 loop is CAISESWQGAYEAFF. CDR3 bases: TGTGCCATCAGTGAGTCGTGGCAGGGGGCGTATGAAGCTTTCTTT.

This clone was seen a few times. The rearrangement joins TRBV7-3 to TRBJ2-7; tentatively, D is TRBD2 (6 bases). The CDR3 is 15 residues long. V shed 5 bases and J shed 2 bases, with 16 bases lying between them. The V gene's germline CDR1 is SGHTA and CDR2 FQGTGA. The CDR3: CASSPVASAAYEQYF. The CDR3 DNA follows: TGTGCCAGCAGCCCTGTGGCTAGCGCGGCCTACGAGCAGTACTTC.

The rearrangement uses TRBV15 and TRBJ2-7, with 7 bases identical to TRBD2. CDR1 LNHNV and CDR2 YYDKDF come from the germline V gene (reference sequence). The ends lost 0 bases at V and 3 bases at J; junction bases unmatched: 11. This CDR3 spans 17 amino acids. CDR3 protein: CATSRDVEASGFYEQYF. CDR3 nucleotides: TGTGCCACCAGCAGAGACGTCGAGGCTAGCGGCTTCTACGAGCAGTACTTC.

The chain couples TRBV28 to TRBJ2-7; D call uncertain. V was shortened by 8 bases and J by 2 bases, with 4 bases between the two germline ends. Looked up from germline, CDR1 is MDHEN and CDR2 is SYDVKM. This CDR3 region has 10 residues. The chain's CDR3 is CASGPYEQYF. CDR3 in DNA: TGTGCCAGCGGCCCCTACGAGCAGTACTTC.

In its sample, this clone was seen a few times. The rearrangement links TRBV14 to TRBJ2-3; D not certain. V lost 2 bases and J 5 bases, leaving 5 bases between the germline ends. Germline V gene sequence: CDR1 SGHDN, CDR2 FVKESK. The CDR3 is 12 residues long. CDR3 nucleotides: TGTGCCAGCAGCCAAATCGTAGATACGCAGTATTTT. Residues: CASSQIVDTQYF.